The 23 T cell receptor beta chains below come from one sample, sequenced in a study of T cell responses to AZD1222 COVID-19 vaccine. Generated by immunoSEQ multiplex PCR, the TCRdb table keeps only in-frame clones and is missing some. The sample has some 71,000 clones; 80% to 90% are singletons. This specimen consisted of peripheral blood, obtained 28 days after the second AZD1222 dose. Source of these receptors: an adult who received the AZD1222 COVID-19 vaccine.

CDR3 bases: TGTGCCAGTAGTACCCTCCTTAGCGGGAAAAAAGGAAATGAGCAGTTCTTC. Its protein is CASSTLLSGKKGNEQFF. The rearrangement uses TRBV19 and TRBJ2-1; TRBD2 matches 8 bases. The CDR3 length is 17 residues. V trimming: 4 bases; J trimming: 7 bases; junction bases outside the gene matches: 15. Germline V gene sequence: CDR1 LNHDA, CDR2 SQIVND (reference sequence).

V is TRBV27 and J is TRBJ2-1, with 10 bases aligning to TRBD2. Germline V gives CDR1 MNHEY, CDR2 SMNVEV (reference sequence). This CDR3 is 16 amino acids long. V shed 5 bases and J 5 bases; nucleotides not matched to a gene: 9. The CDR3 sequence is CASSIAGTSAHNEQFF. CDR3 nucleotide sequence: TGTGCCAGCAGTATCGCCGGGACTAGCGCTCACAATGAGCAGTTCTTC.

The chain carries TRBV29-1 and TRBJ2-4; D uncertain. The CDR3 is made up of 13 amino acids. Per the germline V gene, CDR1 is SQVTM and CDR2 is ANQGSEA. The germline V and J ends were trimmed by 7 bases and 0 bases, with 10 bases remaining between them. CDR3 coding DNA: TGCAGCGCGCAAGACACAGCCAAAAACATTCAGTACTTC. It is translated as CSAQDTAKNIQYF.

The rearrangement links TRBV11-3 to TRBJ2-7, with TRBD2 matching over 7 bases. Germline CDR1 SGHNT, CDR2 YENEEA. This CDR3 comprises 13 residues. V shed 3 bases, J shed 2 bases, and the junction held 1 base outside the gene matches. The CDR3 coding sequence is TGTGCCAGCAGCTTGGGAGGGACCTACGAGCAGTACTTC. It is translated as CASSLGGTYEQYF. Full variable domain (missing parts from reference TRBV11-3 and TRBJ2-7): EAGVVQSPRYKIIEKKQPVAFWCNPISGHNTLYWYLQNLGQGPELLIRYENEEAVDDSQLPKDRFSAERLKGVDSTLKIQPAELGDSAVYLCASSLGGTYEQYFGPGTRLTVT.

The chain links TRBV2 to TRBJ2-1, with 8 bases lining up with TRBD1. CDR1 SNHLY and CDR2 FYNNEI come from the germline V gene. The CDR3 spans 15 residues. The J segment lost 7 bases and the V segment lost 2 bases, leaving 7 bases of the junction unmatched. The DNA of the CDR3 is TGTGCCAGCAGTGAATCCCGACAGGGGAAGAATGAGCAGTTCTTC. Amino acid sequence: CASSESRQGKNEQFF. Variable domain in full (rest from reference TRBV2 and TRBJ2-1): EPEVTQTPSHQVTQMGQEVILRCVPISNHLYFYWYRQILGQKVEFLVSFYNNEISEKSEIFDDQFSVERPDGSNFTLKIRSTKLEDSAMYFCASSESRQGKNEQFFGPGTRLTVL.

This chain connects TRBV13 to TRBJ1-5, with D hard to call. V was trimmed by 0 bases and J by 4 bases, leaving 1 base between them. Germline loops: CDR1 PRHDT, CDR2 FYEKMQ (reference sequence). This CDR3 region has 12 residues. The CDR3 nucleotides read TGTGCCAGCAGCTTAGGTAATCAGCCCCAGCATTTT. Amino acids: CASSLGNQPQHF.

In regard to this clone: The junction does not match germline at one end; this may be a read error. The chain couples TRBV28 to TRBJ2-7; D may be TRBD2 (11 bases). The V gene's germline CDR1 is MDHEN and CDR2 SYDVKM. The CDR3 totals 15 residues. CDR3 in amino acids: CASTETGGKGLAANF. The CDR3 nucleotides are TGTGCCAGCACCGAGACAGGGGGCAAGGGACTAGCGGCTAACTTC.

The V call is TRBV18, the J call TRBJ1-2; TRBD1 might be the D (6 bases). Trimming removed 5 bases from V and 4 bases from J, with 11 bases in between. The CDR3 sequence is 13 residues long. CDR1 KGHSH and CDR2 LQKENI come from the germline V gene. CDR3 nucleotide sequence: TGTGCCAGCTCATCTTCAGGGGCCTATGGCTACACCTTC. This sequence encodes CASSSSGAYGYTF.

This clone was seen only once. The chain is built from TRBV14 and TRBJ2-1; 10 nucleotides agree with TRBD2. V lost 3 bases to trimming and J lost 6 bases; unmatched junction nucleotides: 14. This CDR3 spans 18 amino acids. Germline CDR1 is SGHDN and CDR2 is FVKESK. CDR3 residues: CASSQRGYNSGRTNEQFF. CDR3 in DNA: TGTGCCAGCAGCCAGAGAGGCTACAATAGCGGGAGGACCAATGAGCAGTTCTTC.

V is TRBV28 and J is TRBJ2-1; TRBD2 agrees at 8 bases. This CDR3 spans 15 amino acids. The germline V gene has CDR1 MDHEN and CDR2 SYDVKM. The ends lost 6 bases at V and 0 bases at J; junction bases unmatched: 4. CDR3 amino acids: CASSSGSFSYNEQFF. DNA of the CDR3: TGTGCCAGCAGCAGCGGGAGTTTCTCCTACAATGAGCAGTTCTTC.

Written as DNA, the CDR3 is TGTGCCAGCAGCTGGGGACAGCCCTACGAGCAGTACTTC. Translating it yields CASSWGQPYEQYF. The chain uses TRBV5-6 and TRBJ2-7, with 7 positions matching TRBD1. Trimming cost V 3 bases and J 2 bases; bases outside gene matches: 2. CDR3 size: 13 residues. CDR1 is SGHDT, CDR2 YYEEEE, per germline.

This clone was seen once. The chain is built from TRBV7-3 and TRBJ2-5; no reliable D call. The V gene's germline CDR1 is SGHTA and CDR2 FQGTGA. Deletions cut 3 bases from V and 1 base from J, with 6 bases between. The CDR3 extends over 13 amino acids. Here the CDR3 DNA reads TGTGCCAGCAGCTTTGCCGGCCAAGAGACCCAGTACTTC. Amino acid sequence: CASSFAGQETQYF.

This clone occurred once. The V gene is TRBV6-6, the J gene TRBJ2-2; no firm D call. The germline CDR1 and CDR2 sequences are MNHNY and SVGAGI (reference sequence). The CDR3 extends over 16 amino acids. Trimming removed 0 bases at V and 2 bases at J, with 10 bases between. In DNA, the CDR3 is TGTGCCAGCAGTTACTCGAGACGGCTAAACACCGGGGAGCTGTTTTTT. It is translated as CASSYSRRLNTGELFF.

The chain uses TRBV5-1 and TRBJ1-2, with a possible D match to TRBD1 (6 bases). Trimming removed 3 bases at V and 6 bases at J, with 12 bases between. The CDR3 runs to 13 residues. The germline CDR1 and CDR2 sequences are SGHRS and YFSETQ. CDR3 residues: CASSWEQGNGYTF. The CDR3 DNA follows: TGCGCCAGCAGCTGGGAACAGGGAAATGGCTACACCTTC.

This clone has more than one count but fewer than ten. The chain carries TRBV7-2 and TRBJ2-2; TRBD1 is a possible D gene (5 bases). This CDR3 spans 13 amino acids. Germline V gene sequence: CDR1 SGHTA, CDR2 FQGNSA. V lost 7 bases and J lost 7, with 13 bases in between. The CDR3 bases are TGTGCCAGCACCTCTGGGGCCGGCGGGGAGCTGTTTTTT. This encodes CASTSGAGGELFF. Full variable domain (remainder filled in from reference TRBV7-2 and TRBJ2-2): GAGVSQSPSNKVTEKGKDVELRCDPISGHTALYWYRQSLGQGLEFLIYFQGNSAPDKSGLPSDRFSAERTGGSVSTLTIQRTQQEDSAVYLCASTSGAGGELFFGEGSRLTVL.

The table lists this clone with a few counts. This sequence joins TRBV12-3 or TRBV12-4 and TRBJ2-2; a possible D gene is TRBD2 (5 bases). The CDR3 length is 13 residues. V lost 5 bases, J lost 7 bases, and 11 bases lay in between. The DNA of the CDR3 is TGTGCCAGCAGTCCCGTTCGGGGCGGGGAGCTGTTTTTT. It specifies CASSPVRGGELFF.

This chain uses TRBV5-1 with TRBJ2-1, with D perhaps matching TRBD2 (7 bases). CDR3 length equals 14 residues. CDR1 SGHRS and CDR2 YFSETQ come from the germline V gene. Deletions cut 7 bases from V and 7 bases from J, with 18 bases between. CDR3 sequence: CASEGGGGGNEQFF. For the CDR3, the DNA is TGCGCCAGCGAAGGCGGCGGGGGCGGGAATGAGCAGTTCTTC. Looking up the rest from reference TRBV5-1 and TRBJ2-1 gives the full variable domain: KAGVTQTPRYLIKTRGQQVTLSCSPISGHRSVSWYQQTPGQGLQFLFEYFSETQRNKGNFPGRFSGRQFSNSRSEMNVSTLELGDSALYLCASEGGGGGNEQFFGPGTRLTVL.

The CDR3 DNA is TGTGCCAGCAGCGTGGGTGGGGACACGAACACCGGGGAGCTGTTTTTT. This codes for CASSVGGDTNTGELFF. This chain joins TRBV28 and TRBJ2-2; D is perhaps TRBD1 (6 bases). The germline CDR1 and CDR2 sequences are MDHEN and SYDVKM. V lost 6 bases and J lost 0, with 14 bases in between. This CDR3 contains 16 residues.

The chain links TRBV7-9 to TRBJ2-3, with TRBD1 identical over 10 bases. V was clipped by 5 bases and J by 1 base; unmatched bases: 6. The CDR3 has 16 amino acids. CDR1 and CDR2 (germline): SEHNR, FQNEAQ (reference sequence). The chain's CDR3 is CASSRLTGGGTDTQYF. DNA for the CDR3: TGTGCCAGCAGCCGTTTGACAGGGGGCGGCACAGATACGCAGTATTTT.

The V gene is TRBV12-2, the J gene TRBJ1-6; the D call TRBD1 from the table was never checked on the DNA. TRBV12-2 is termed a pseudogene. This CDR3 comprises 19 residues. CDR3 protein: CASRSTLKGTGRGNSPLHF. CDR3 nucleotides: TGTGCAAGTCGCTCAACACTTAAGGGCACAGGACGAGGAAATTCACCCCTCCACTTT.

The gene calls are TRBV5-1 and TRBJ2-7, with 7 bases lining up with TRBD2. The V gene's germline CDR1 is SGHRS and CDR2 YFSETQ. V was clipped by 4 bases and J by 2 bases; unmatched bases: 6. This CDR3 has 14 amino acids. CDR3 sequence: CASSPGGRAYEQYF. CDR3 nucleotides: TGCGCCAGCAGCCCGGGGGGAAGAGCCTACGAGCAGTACTTC.

The rearrangement links TRBV6-5 to TRBJ1-1; D is undetermined. Germline V gene sequence: CDR1 MNHEY, CDR2 SVGAGI. Between the trimmed V and J ends, which lost 11 bases and 1 base, there was a span of 14 bases. The CDR3 extends over 13 amino acids. The CDR3, as DNA: TGTGCCGGTACCGGGCGGCGGAACACTGAAGCTTTCTTT. Its translation: CAGTGRRNTEAFF.

The CDR3 loop is CASSVGGQGASGYTF. The CDR3 DNA reads as TGTGCCAGCAGCGTAGGTGGGCAGGGGGCGAGTGGCTACACCTTC. The genes are TRBV9 and TRBJ1-2, with 8 bases aligning to TRBD1. Germline-derived CDR1 and CDR2 are SGDLS and YYNGEE. The CDR3 runs 15 residues. The V gene end was trimmed by 0 bases and the J gene end by 7 bases; junction bases not matched to a gene: 8. The complete variable domain, with remaining parts taken from reference TRBV9 and TRBJ1-2, reads DSGVTQTPKHLITATGQRVTLRCSPRSGDLSVYWYQQSLDQGLQFLIQYYNGEERAKGNILERFSAQQFPDLHSELNLSSLELGDSALYFCASSVGGQGASGYTFGSGTRLTVV.